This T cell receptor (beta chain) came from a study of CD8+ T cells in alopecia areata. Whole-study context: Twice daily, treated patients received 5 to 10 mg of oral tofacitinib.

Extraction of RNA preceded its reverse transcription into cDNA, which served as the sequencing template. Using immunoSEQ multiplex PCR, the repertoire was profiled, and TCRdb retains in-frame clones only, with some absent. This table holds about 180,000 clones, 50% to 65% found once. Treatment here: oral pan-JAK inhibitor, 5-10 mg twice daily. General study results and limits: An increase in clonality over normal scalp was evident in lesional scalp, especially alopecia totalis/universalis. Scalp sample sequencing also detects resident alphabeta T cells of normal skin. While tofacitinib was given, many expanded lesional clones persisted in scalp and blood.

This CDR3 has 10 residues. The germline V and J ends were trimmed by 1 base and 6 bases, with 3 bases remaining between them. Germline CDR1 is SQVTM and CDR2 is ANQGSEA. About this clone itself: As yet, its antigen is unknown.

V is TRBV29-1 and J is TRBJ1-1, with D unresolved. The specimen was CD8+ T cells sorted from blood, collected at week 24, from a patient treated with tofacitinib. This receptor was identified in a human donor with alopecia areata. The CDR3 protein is CSVEGSEAFF. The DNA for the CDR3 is TGCAGCGTTGAAGGGTCTGAAGCTTTCTTT.